Listed below are T cell receptor beta chains from one sample, sequenced in a study of blood T cell repertoires in COVID-19. The assay was immunoSEQ multiplex PCR, and TCRdb's table has in-frame clones only and misses some. The sample contains 70,000 to 85,000 clones, around 80% of which appear only once. The sample taken for sequencing was peripheral blood. The receptors shown here come from a man aged 55 to 69 with acute or convalescent COVID-19. Both conserved end residues are part of each CDR3. Each record gives: J gene, V gene, D gene, clone size, CDR3 length, CDR3 DNA, CDR3 protein. A D gene is named only where the DNA matches it firmly. Expanded clones get a size class; other rows say once, few or many, or leave the size out.

J: TRBJ1-5; V: TRBV14; D: -; size: -; length: 16; DNA: TGTGCCAGCAGCCAGGACAGACCCGATAGCAATCAGCCCCAGCATTTT; CDR3: CASSQDRPDSNQPQHF
J: TRBJ1-1; V: TRBV3-1/TRBV3-2; D: TRBD1; size: -; length: 13; DNA: TGTGCCAGCAGCCACACAGGGGGGTCGGAAGCTTTCTTT; CDR3: CASSHTGGSEAFF
J: TRBJ2-1; V: TRBV19; D: -; size: -; length: 13; DNA: TGTGCCAGTAGTAAACGAAAACTGGTTGAGCAGTTCTTC; CDR3: CASSKRKLVEQFF
J: TRBJ1-1; V: TRBV5-1; D: -; size: -; length: 13; DNA: TGCGCCAGCAGCCCCGGGGAGGGAACTGAAGCTTTCTTT; CDR3: CASSPGEGTEAFF
J: TRBJ1-2; V: TRBV4-1; D: -; size: few; length: 13; DNA: TGCGCCAGCAGCCCCGGGGGGTCCTTATGGTACACCTTC; CDR3: CASSPGGSLWYTF
J: TRBJ2-3; V: TRBV12-5; D: -; size: -; length: 12; DNA: TGTGCTAGAAAAAGACTAGACGATACGCAGTATTTT; CDR3: CARKRLDDTQYF
J: TRBJ1-4; V: TRBV7-8; D: -; size: -; length: 13; DNA: TGTGCCAGCCGGCCCGGGGGAGGTGAAAAACTGTTTTTT; CDR3: CASRPGGGEKLFF
J: TRBJ1-5; V: TRBV7-8; D: -; size: once; length: 13; DNA: TGTGCCAGCAGCCCAAATAGCAATCAGCCCCAGCATTTT; CDR3: CASSPNSNQPQHF
J: TRBJ1-4; V: TRBV28; D: -; size: -; length: 16; DNA: TGTGCCAGCAGCTCTCCGAGTTCTTCAACTAATGAAAAACTGTTTTTT; CDR3: CASSSPSSSTNEKLFF
J: TRBJ1-2; V: TRBV28; D: TRBD1; size: -; length: 17; DNA: TGTGCCAGCAGTTTATCCGGGACAGGGGATGTTGGCTATGGCTACACCTTC; CDR3: CASSLSGTGDVGYGYTF
J: TRBJ1-6; V: TRBV7-2; D: TRBD1; size: -; length: 15; DNA: TGTGCCAGCAGCTTAGTAGGGGACAGTAATTCACCCCTCCACTTT; CDR3: CASSLVGDSNSPLHF
J: TRBJ1-2; V: TRBV10-2; D: -; size: -; length: 14; DNA: TGCGCCAGCAGTGGGGGCGGCAGACTGGGTGGCTACACCTTC; CDR3: CASSGGGRLGGYTF
J: TRBJ1-2; V: TRBV28; D: TRBD1; size: -; length: 15; DNA: TGTGCCAGCAGCCATCGTTCGCCAGGGGGCTATGGCTACACCTTC; CDR3: CASSHRSPGGYGYTF
J: TRBJ1-4; V: TRBV6-5; D: -; size: -; length: 15; DNA: TGTGCCAGCAGGCGAACCGGGACTCATAATGAAAAACTGTTTTTT; CDR3: CASRRTGTHNEKLFF
J: TRBJ2-3; V: TRBV6-5; D: TRBD2; size: -; length: 16; DNA: TGTGCCAGCAGTTCCCCTAGCGGGAGGGGCACAGATACGCAGTATTTT; CDR3: CASSSPSGRGTDTQYF
J: TRBJ1-2; V: TRBV6-6; D: TRBD1; size: -; length: 15; DNA: TGTGCCAGCAGTTTTCTTGACAGGGAGAACTATGGCTACACCTTC; CDR3: CASSFLDRENYGYTF
J: TRBJ2-7; V: TRBV5-1; D: -; size: -; length: 15; DNA: TGCGCCAGCAGCTCAGGACAGCAGGGCTTCGACGAGCAGTACTTC; CDR3: CASSSGQQGFDEQYF
J: TRBJ2-7; V: TRBV7-9; D: -; size: -; length: 16; DNA: TGTGCCAGCAGCCCGAGTCAGTTGGGACAAGTATACGAGCAGTACTTC; CDR3: CASSPSQLGQVYEQYF
J: TRBJ2-3; V: TRBV3-1/TRBV3-2; D: TRBD2; size: -; length: 14; DNA: TGTGCCAGCAGCCCGAGGACGGGAGGGGATACGCAGTATTTT; CDR3: CASSPRTGGDTQYF
J: TRBJ1-6; V: TRBV28; D: -; size: -; length: 14; DNA: TGTGCCAGCCAATTACCGGGACACAATTCACCCCTCCACTTT; CDR3: CASQLPGHNSPLHF
J: TRBJ2-2; V: TRBV4-2; D: -; size: -; length: 16; DNA: TGTGCCAGCAGCCAAGAGACAGGCTCGAACACCGGGGAGCTGTTTTTT; CDR3: CASSQETGSNTGELFF
J: TRBJ2-5; V: TRBV18; D: TRBD1; size: -; length: 13; DNA: TGTGCCAGCTCACCCGGACAGGGGGAGACCCAGTACTTC; CDR3: CASSPGQGETQYF
J: TRBJ2-1; V: TRBV12-1; D: -; size: -; length: 17; DNA: TGTGCCAGCAGCTCCACCCCCCCCGGGAGGTCCTACAATGAGCAGTTCTTC; CDR3: CASSSTPPGRSYNEQFF
J: TRBJ2-7; V: TRBV20-1; D: TRBD2; size: -; length: 14; DNA: TGCAGTGCTAGTGAATTAGCGGGGTCCTACGAGCAGTACTTC; CDR3: CSASELAGSYEQYF
J: TRBJ2-7; V: TRBV7-2; D: -; size: -; length: 14; DNA: TGTGCCAGCAGCCCCCAGACATTTACCTACGAGCAGTACTTC; CDR3: CASSPQTFTYEQYF
J: TRBJ2-2; V: TRBV11-3; D: TRBD1; size: -; length: 14; DNA: TGTGCCAGCAGCGAACAGGGGAATACCGGGGAGCTGTTTTTT; CDR3: CASSEQGNTGELFF
J: TRBJ1-1; V: TRBV29-1; D: -; size: once; length: 13; DNA: TGCAGCGTTTATGGACAGATGAACACTGAAGCTTTCTTT; CDR3: CSVYGQMNTEAFF
J: TRBJ2-3; V: TRBV7-3; D: -; size: -; length: 13; DNA: TGTGCCAGCAGCGGCGGATACACAGATACGCAGTATTTT; CDR3: CASSGGYTDTQYF
J: TRBJ1-6; V: TRBV4-1; D: -; size: -; length: 14; DNA: TGCGCCAGCAGCCACGACAGTGCGGATTCACCCCTCCACTTT; CDR3: CASSHDSADSPLHF
J: TRBJ1-2; V: TRBV3-1/TRBV3-2; D: -; size: -; length: 14; DNA: TGTGCCAGCAGCCAAGACGGGGCTAACTATGGCTACACCTTC; CDR3: CASSQDGANYGYTF
J: TRBJ2-7; V: TRBV7-2; D: TRBD2; size: -; length: 17; DNA: TGTGCCAGCAGCCCCCGGGGAGCGGGGGGACCAGCCTACGAGCAGTACTTC; CDR3: CASSPRGAGGPAYEQYF
J: TRBJ1-4; V: TRBV19; D: -; size: -; length: 15; DNA: TGTGCCAGTAGTCCTCCGGGAGCAACTAATGAAAAACTGTTTTTT; CDR3: CASSPPGATNEKLFF
J: TRBJ2-5; V: TRBV9; D: -; size: -; length: 14; DNA: TGTGCCAGCAGCGTACCTGATAGCACAGAGACCCAGTACTTC; CDR3: CASSVPDSTETQYF
J: TRBJ2-3; V: TRBV4-2; D: TRBD2; size: -; length: 14; DNA: TGTGCCAGCAGCCAAGTGGCTAGCGGGGATAGGCCGTATTTT; CDR3: CASSQVASGDRPYF
J: TRBJ2-6; V: TRBV5-1; D: TRBD1; size: -; length: 16; DNA: TGCGCCAGCAGTACAGGGGTAACCTCTGGGGCCAACGTCCTGACTTTC; CDR3: CASSTGVTSGANVLTF
J: TRBJ2-3; V: TRBV29-1; D: -; size: -; length: 14; DNA: TGCAGCACCTCAGGGTCAGGGGGGACAGATACGCAGTATTTT; CDR3: CSTSGSGGTDTQYF
J: TRBJ1-6; V: TRBV2; D: TRBD1; size: few; length: 15; DNA: TGTGCCAGCAGAGAATTGGGACAGGATAATTCACCCCTCCACTTT; CDR3: CASRELGQDNSPLHF
J: TRBJ1-2; V: TRBV19; D: TRBD1; size: -; length: 13; DNA: TGTGCCACCAACCGGGACAGGGGTAGTGGCTACACCTTC; CDR3: CATNRDRGSGYTF